This is a list of T cell receptor beta chains from one sample in a study of shared clonotypes between healthy human individuals. Sequencing used immunoSEQ multiplex PCR; TCRdb keeps in-frame clones, though not all of them. The data hold a few million clones, with approximately 92% observed a single time. The sample was naive CD4+ T cells sorted from blood. The receptors derive from a man aged 18 to 29 in good health. Both conserved end residues are part of each CDR3. The order of the fields is V gene, J gene, D gene, CDR3 protein, CDR3 DNA. D genes are given only for firm matches.

TRBV18	TRBJ1-2	NA	CASSPSLDDLGYGYTF	TGTGCCAGCTCACCAAGTTTGGACGACCTTGGCTATGGCTACACCTTC
TRBV5-1	TRBJ1-4	TRBD1	CASSGTGQLNEKLFF	TGCGCCAGCAGCGGGACGGGACAGCTTAATGAAAAACTGTTTTTT
TRBV30	TRBJ2-1	TRBD2	CAWTSGGTFDEQFF	TGTGCGTGGACCAGCGGGGGGACCTTCGATGAGCAGTTCTTC
TRBV28	TRBJ2-7	NA	CASSIQVYEQYF	TGTGCCAGCAGCATACAGGTCTACGAGCAGTACTTC
TRBV11-2	TRBJ2-4	NA	CASTGRAGVIPQAKNIQYF	TGTGCCAGCACCGGAAGGGCAGGGGTCATCCCCCAGGCCAAAAACATTCAGTACTTC
TRBV7-2	TRBJ1-3	NA	CASSYAGNTIYF	TGTGCCAGCAGCTACGCGGGAAACACCATATATTTT
TRBV28	TRBJ2-2	NA	CATTRATGYTGELFF	TGTGCCACCACCCGGGCCACGGGATACACCGGGGAGCTGTTTTTT
TRBV5-1	TRBJ1-2	TRBD1	CASSLRTGTGNFRSGYTF	TGCGCCAGCAGCTTGAGGACCGGGACAGGGAATTTCCGTAGTGGCTACACCTTC
TRBV5-1	TRBJ2-3	NA	CASSLAEIDTQYF	TGCGCCAGCAGCTTGGCCGAGATCGATACGCAGTATTTT
TRBV19	TRBJ2-6	NA	CASRQTNVLTF	TGTGCCAGTCGACAGACCAACGTCCTGACTTTC
TRBV4-2	TRBJ2-5	TRBD2	CASSQDGVAGGETQYF	TGTGCCAGCAGCCAAGATGGGGTAGCGGGTGGGGAGACCCAGTACTTC
TRBV5-1	TRBJ2-2	TRBD2	CASSLGLAGVTGELFF	TGCGCCAGCAGCTTAGGACTAGCGGGAGTTACCGGGGAGCTGTTTTTT
TRBV19	TRBJ1-5	NA	CASSNSLGLTVDNQPQHF	TGTGCCAGTAGTAACTCCTTGGGGTTGACAGTCGACAATCAGCCCCAGCATTTT
TRBV10-3	TRBJ2-1	TRBD2	CAISEGLAEYNEQFF	TGTGCCATCAGTGAGGGACTAGCGGAATACAATGAGCAGTTCTTC
TRBV25-1	TRBJ2-7	TRBD1	CASGPTGSSYEQYF	TGTGCCAGCGGGCCGACAGGGAGCTCCTACGAGCAGTACTTC
TRBV2	TRBJ1-2	NA	CASRPRALVGGYTF	TGTGCCAGCAGGCCCCGGGCCCTAGTAGGTGGCTACACCTTC
TRBV27	TRBJ1-2	NA	CASSRQRDNNYVGYTF	TGTGCCAGCAGCCGTCAGAGGGACAATAACTATGTGGGCTACACCTTC
TRBV7-3	TRBJ2-1	NA	CASSPLGGEYNEQFF	TGTGCCAGCAGCCCTTTAGGGGGAGAATACAATGAGCAGTTCTTC
TRBV6-6	TRBJ2-7	TRBD1	CASSRTGASYEQYF	TGTGCCAGCAGTAGGACAGGGGCGTCCTACGAGCAGTACTTC
TRBV6-1	TRBJ1-5	TRBD1	CASRGTGLNQPQHF	TGTGCCAGCAGGGGGACAGGACTCAATCAGCCCCAGCATTTT
TRBV19	TRBJ1-3	NA	CASTILDPASSGNTIYF	TGTGCCAGTACTATCCTCGATCCGGCCAGCTCTGGAAACACCATATATTTT
TRBV10-3	TRBJ2-5	NA	CAISESGSLSETQYF	TGTGCCATCAGTGAGTCGGGGAGTTTGTCGGAGACCCAGTACTTC
TRBV19	TRBJ1-5	NA	CASSIPRGQGNSNQPQHF	TGTGCCAGTAGTATCCCCCGAGGTCAGGGAAATAGCAATCAGCCCCAGCATTTT
TRBV19	TRBJ2-3	NA	CASTAEGLYTDTQYF	TGTGCCAGTACGGCCGAAGGGCTTTACACAGATACGCAGTATTTT
TRBV2	TRBJ2-3	NA	CASSEQGMDTQYF	TGTGCCAGCAGTGAACAGGGGATGGATACGCAGTATTTT
TRBV5-1	TRBJ2-6	NA	CASSYRRAGQVIQISGANVLTF	TGCGCCAGCAGCTACCGTCGTGCGGGACAAGTTATCCAAATCTCTGGGGCCAACGTCCTGACTTTC
TRBV19	TRBJ1-2	TRBD1	CASSGDGTGLYGYTF	TGTGCCAGTAGTGGCGACGGGACAGGCCTCTATGGCTACACCTTC
TRBV9	TRBJ2-5	NA	CASSVDQGKTQYF	TGTGCCAGCAGCGTAGATCAGGGAAAGACCCAGTACTTC
TRBV27	TRBJ1-6	NA	CASSLFRTENSPLHF	TGTGCCAGCAGTTTATTCAGGACAGAGAATTCACCCCTCCACTTT
TRBV30	TRBJ1-6	NA	CAWSLDRTNSPLHF	TGTGCCTGGAGTTTGGACAGAACTAATTCACCCCTCCACTTT
TRBV11-3	TRBJ1-6	NA	CASSPEFGGPLHF	TGTGCCAGCAGCCCGGAATTCGGAGGACCCCTCCACTTT
TRBV10-3	TRBJ2-3	NA	CAISESTAVSGSDTQYF	TGTGCCATCAGTGAGTCGACGGCGGTTAGTGGGTCAGATACGCAGTATTTT
TRBV7-9	TRBJ2-7	NA	CASSLQTANEQYF	TGTGCCAGCAGCTTACAGACGGCCAACGAGCAGTACTTC
TRBV18	TRBJ2-7	NA	CASSPGYEQYF	TGTGCCAGCTCACCAGGTTACGAGCAGTACTTC
TRBV19	TRBJ1-1	NA	CASSIRSGGEAAEAFF	TGTGCCAGTAGTATTAGGAGTGGAGGGGAGGCCGCTGAAGCTTTCTTT
TRBV18	TRBJ2-5	TRBD1	CASSPRTGAFMGKETQYF	TGTGCCAGCTCACCCCGGACAGGGGCATTTATGGGTAAAGAGACCCAGTACTTC
TRBV6-1	TRBJ2-1	NA	CASSVQGYNEQFF	TGTGCCAGCAGTGTACAGGGCTACAATGAGCAGTTCTTC
TRBV7-2	TRBJ1-4	NA	CASSSVGGLRDEKLFF	TGTGCCAGCAGCTCCGTCGGAGGGTTGCGTGATGAAAAACTGTTTTTT
TRBV6-5	TRBJ1-6	NA	CASSYSGETYNSPLHF	TGTGCCAGCAGTTACTCCGGGGAGACCTATAATTCACCCCTCCACTTT
TRBV29-1	TRBJ2-5	NA	CSVGQLIEETQYF	TGCAGCGTTGGCCAGTTAATAGAAGAGACCCAGTACTTC
TRBV5-4	TRBJ2-7	TRBD2	CASSPGLAGVSYEQYF	TGTGCCAGCAGCCCGGGACTAGCGGGGGTCTCCTACGAGCAGTACTTC
TRBV7-2	TRBJ2-7	TRBD2	CASSLVTSGVSYF	TGTGCCAGCAGCTTAGTCACTAGCGGGGTGTCGTACTTC